Listed here are 32 T cell receptor beta chains from one sample, sequenced in a study of cytomegalovirus exposure and HLA in healthy donors. The protocol was immunoSEQ multiplex PCR, while the TCRdb copy is restricted to in-frame clones and leaves out a portion. The table has approximately 100,000 clones, about 83% seen once. Input material: PBMCs. These receptors all stem from a woman in her twenties or thirties in good health and CMV-seronegative.

The CDR3 DNA reads as TGTGCCATCAGTGGGACAGTGAACACTGAAGCTTTCTTT. Protein: CAISGTVNTEAFF. The V call is TRBV10-3, the J call TRBJ1-1, with D perhaps TRBD1 (6 bases). Looked up from germline, CDR1 is ENHRY and CDR2 is SYGVKD. Trimming stripped 4 bases from V and 0 bases from J, with 6 bases between. CDR3 length: 13 amino acids.

The genes are TRBV5-6 and TRBJ2-7, with D possibly being TRBD1 (5 bases). Trimming left V 4 bases short and J 0 bases short, with 14 bases between. This CDR3 spans 15 amino acids. Germline loops: CDR1 SGHDT, CDR2 YYEEEE. The CDR3: CASSLQGATSYEQYF. The CDR3 DNA is TGTGCCAGCAGCCTCCAGGGCGCGACCTCCTACGAGCAGTACTTC. Supplemented by reference TRBV5-6 and TRBJ2-7, the full variable domain reads DAGVTQSPTHLIKTRGQQVTLRCSPKSGHDTVSWYQQALGQGPQFIFQYYEEEERQRGNFPDRFSGHQFPNYSSELNVNALLLGDSALYLCASSLQGATSYEQYFGPGTRLTVT.

The chain couples TRBV13 to TRBJ1-4; no clear D. The CDR3 has 15 residues. Germline V gene lookup returns CDR1 PRHDT and CDR2 FYEKMQ (reference sequence). The ends were cut back, 4 bases at V and 5 bases at J, with 14 bases in the middle. The DNA of the CDR3 is TGTGCCAGCAGCTCCGACTCGACCAGAAATGAAAAACTGTTTTTT. This gives the protein CASSSDSTRNEKLFF.

This clone was found many times. This rearrangement joins TRBV11-2 to TRBJ2-7; D unclear. The CDR3 length is 14 residues. The V end was cut by 4 bases, the J end by 6 bases, with 16 bases between. Germline CDR1 is SGHAT and CDR2 is FQNNGV. CDR3 protein: CASSSPPSRLEQYF. The CDR3, as DNA: TGTGCCAGCAGCTCCCCCCCCTCTCGACTCGAGCAGTACTTC.

The rearrangement uses TRBV7-9 and TRBJ2-1; 8 nucleotides align to TRBD2. The V gene end was trimmed by 5 bases and the J gene end by 9 bases; junction bases not matched to a gene: 9. The CDR3 runs 14 residues. Germline loops: CDR1 SEHNR, CDR2 FQNEAQ (reference sequence). CDR3 region: CASSPGGLVVEQFF. The DNA of the CDR3 is TGTGCCAGCAGCCCCGGGGGACTAGTGGTTGAGCAGTTCTTC. Looking up the rest from reference TRBV7-9 and TRBJ2-1 gives the full variable domain: DTGVSQNPRHKITKRGQNVTFRCDPISEHNRLYWYRQTLGQGPEFLTYFQNEAQLEKSRLLSDRFSAERPKGSFSTLEIQRTEQGDSAMYLCASSPGGLVVEQFFGPGTRLTVL.

This chain joins TRBV29-1 and TRBJ1-2; 10 nucleotides agree with TRBD1. The V gene end was trimmed by 6 bases and the J gene end by 2 bases; junction bases not matched to a gene: 9. Germline lookup yields CDR1 SQVTM and CDR2 ANQGSEA. The CDR3 sequence is 15 residues long. CDR3 loop: CSVLTGGRSNYGYTF. The CDR3 bases are TGCAGCGTACTGACAGGGGGCAGATCCAACTATGGCTACACCTTC. Complete variable domain (other parts from reference TRBV29-1 and TRBJ1-2): SAVISQKPSRDICQRGTSLTIQCQVDSQVTMMFWYRQQPGQSLTLIATANQGSEATYESGFVIDKFPISRPNLTFSTLTVSNMSPEDSSIYLCSVLTGGRSNYGYTFGSGTRLTVV.

The chain recombines TRBV28 with TRBJ2-1, with D possibly being TRBD2 (6 bases). This CDR3 has 14 residues. V was shortened by 2 bases and J by 7 bases, with 12 bases between the two germline ends. CDR1 is MDHEN, CDR2 SYDVKM, per germline. CDR3 DNA: TGTGCCAGCAGTTTAGCTAGCGAGGCGAATGAGCAGTTCTTC. It translates to CASSLASEANEQFF.

The chain couples TRBV6-1 to TRBJ2-6; unclear D gene. The CDR3 is made up of 14 amino acids. The V and J ends lost 4 bases and 0 bases respectively, with 4 bases between them. Per germline, CDR1 MNHNS and CDR2 SASEGT. In nucleotides, the CDR3 is TGTGCCAGCAGTGTAAACTCTGGGGCCAACGTCCTGACTTTC. Its protein product is CASSVNSGANVLTF.

The chain joins TRBV25-1 to TRBJ2-5; 9 positions agree with TRBD2. The ends lost 10 bases at V and 5 bases at J; junction bases unmatched: 11. Germline assignment: CDR1 MGHDK and CDR2 SYGVNS. The CDR3 covers 14 residues. The DNA for the CDR3 is TGTGCCACCCACCAGGCGGGAGGGTGGGAGACCCAGTACTTC. Protein sequence: CATHQAGGWETQYF.

This chain uses TRBV5-8 with TRBJ2-7; 7 bases match TRBD1. CDR3 length: 13 amino acids. Germline values: CDR1 SGHTS, CDR2 YDEGEE. V was pared by 4 bases and J by 2 bases, with 3 bases of the junction left unmatched. DNA for the CDR3: TGTGCCAGCAGCCGTGGACAGGCCTACGAGCAGTACTTC. This translates into CASSRGQAYEQYF. Full variable domain (rest looked up from reference TRBV5-8 and TRBJ2-7): EAGVTQSPTHLIKTRGQQATLRCSPISGHTSVYWYQQALGLGLQFLLWYDEGEERNRGNFPPRFSGRQFPNYSSELNVNALELEDSALYLCASSRGQAYEQYFGPGTRLTVT.

V and J are TRBV7-2 and TRBJ2-7; D not certain. The V gene lost 3 bases and the J gene lost 2 bases, with 8 bases spanning the gap. The germline CDR1 and CDR2 sequences are SGHTA and FQGNSA. The CDR3 extends over 13 amino acids. The CDR3: CASSLVTAYEQYF. The CDR3 coding sequence is TGTGCCAGCAGCTTGGTCACGGCCTACGAGCAGTACTTC.

This clone was seen only a few times. This chain connects TRBV5-1 to TRBJ2-3; possible D gene TRBD1, 5 bases. The CDR3 has 13 residues. Looked up from germline, CDR1 is SGHRS and CDR2 is YFSETQ. V was trimmed by 5 bases and J by 6 bases, leaving 13 bases between them. The CDR3 DNA is TGCGCCAGCAGTAAAGGGGTCGAGGATACGCAGTATTTT. Its translation is CASSKGVEDTQYF.

The chain couples TRBV15 to TRBJ1-4; D is ambiguous. V was trimmed by 1 base and J by 3 bases, leaving 6 bases between them. This CDR3 region has 14 residues. The V gene's germline CDR1 is LNHNV and CDR2 YYDKDF (reference sequence). The CDR3 sequence is CATSRGRSNEKLFF. The CDR3 DNA reads TGTGCCACCAGCAGAGGCCGGTCTAATGAAAAACTGTTTTTT.

The chain is built from TRBV2 and TRBJ1-6; D perhaps matches TRBD1 (5 bases). Germline CDR1 is SNHLY and CDR2 is FYNNEI. The CDR3 has 15 amino acids. V shed 3 bases and J shed 9 bases, with 15 bases lying between them. CDR3: CASSETVTSGSPLHF. The CDR3 nucleotides read TGTGCCAGCAGTGAGACAGTCACAAGTGGTTCACCCCTCCACTTT.

The V and J genes are TRBV7-9 and TRBJ2-1; 8 bases match TRBD2. Trimming at V came to 4 bases and at J to 9 bases, leaving 2 bases not matched to a gene. Per the germline V gene, CDR1 is SEHNR and CDR2 is FQNEAQ (reference sequence). The CDR3 is made up of 12 amino acids. CDR3 protein: CASSSREAEQFF. The CDR3 DNA sequence: TGTGCCAGCAGCTCGCGGGAGGCTGAGCAGTTCTTC.

V gene TRBV6-1 combines with J gene TRBJ1-3, with D hard to call. Per the germline V gene, CDR1 is MNHNS and CDR2 is SASEGT. The CDR3 loop spans 13 amino acids. The germline V and J ends were trimmed by 7 bases and 4 bases, with 11 bases remaining between them. CDR3 protein: CASILRAGNTIYF. The CDR3 coding sequence is TGTGCCAGCATCTTGAGGGCCGGAAACACCATATATTTT.

The chain couples TRBV7-2 to TRBJ1-5, with D possibly matching TRBD1 (5 bases). CDR1 is SGHTA and CDR2 is FQGNSA in the germline V gene. This CDR3 is 15 amino acids long. V was clipped by 6 bases and J by 3 bases, with 15 bases between them. The CDR3 reads CASSSRRQFNQPQHF. For the CDR3, the DNA is TGTGCCAGCAGTTCAAGGAGACAGTTCAATCAGCCCCAGCATTTT.

The chain employs TRBV27 and TRBJ1-2, with D possibly being TRBD1 (6 bases). Trimming cost V 3 bases and J 5 bases, with 10 bases left between them. Germline CDR1 and CDR2: MNHEY and SMNVEV (reference sequence). This CDR3 is built from 13 residues. The CDR3 nucleotides read TGTGCCAGCAGTTTCGGGCAGGGGTATGGCTACACCTTC. As protein: CASSFGQGYGYTF.

The chain joins TRBV27 to TRBJ2-7; 7 bases are shared with TRBD1. Germline assignment: CDR1 MNHEY and CDR2 SMNVEV (reference sequence). This CDR3 has 14 residues. The junction had 2 bases not matched to a gene; V was cut back by 3 bases and J by 0 bases. CDR3 protein: CASSLTGLSYEQYF. The CDR3 coding sequence is TGTGCCAGCAGTTTGACAGGGCTCTCCTACGAGCAGTACTTC.

The J gene is TRBJ2-7, the V gene TRBV27, with 8 bases lining up with TRBD1. CDR1 is MNHEY and CDR2 is SMNVEV in the germline V gene (reference sequence). The V segment lost 6 bases and the J segment 4 bases; nucleotides outside the gene matches: 11. This CDR3 contains 15 residues. Here the CDR3 DNA reads TGTGCCAGCAGCGACTGGGACAGGAAGGGGTACGAGCAGTACTTC. It specifies CASSDWDRKGYEQYF.

The chain links TRBV6-5 to TRBJ2-2, with 8 bases lining up with TRBD2. The CDR3 is made up of 14 amino acids. Germline V gives CDR1 MNHEY, CDR2 SVGAGI. Trimming at V came to 7 bases and at J to 8 bases, leaving 9 bases not matched to a gene. The CDR3 sequence: CASTETGGTGELFF. The CDR3 DNA reads as TGTGCCAGCACAGAAACGGGGGGGACTGGGGAGCTGTTTTTT.

This clone showed up many times. The CDR3: CASSEGRERSYTF. For the CDR3, the DNA is TGTGCCAGCAGTGAAGGCCGGGAAAGGAGCTACACCTTC. The V gene is TRBV6-1, the J gene TRBJ1-2; no firm D call. This CDR3 is 13 amino acids long. Between the trimmed V and J ends, which lost 1 base and 9 bases, there was a span of 12 bases. Germline V CDR1 and CDR2: MNHNS, SASEGT.

The V gene is TRBV7-2, the J gene TRBJ1-3; possible D gene TRBD1, 6 bases. The CDR3 has 16 residues. Germline CDR1 is SGHTA and CDR2 is FQGNSA. V lost 1 base to trimming and J lost 3 bases, with 13 bases between them. The CDR3 bases are TGTGCCAGCAGCTTAGGCTGGGGGCTTGATGGAAACACCATATATTTT. As protein: CASSLGWGLDGNTIYF.

This CDR3 is CASGLAGSSYEQYF. The CDR3 DNA reads TGTGCCAGCGGTCTAGCGGGATCCTCCTACGAGCAGTACTTC. The chain joins TRBV7-2 to TRBJ2-7; 9 bases line up with TRBD2. This CDR3 region has 14 residues. Trimming cost V 8 bases and J 0 bases; bases outside gene matches: 5. Germline V gene sequence: CDR1 SGHTA, CDR2 FQGNSA.

The chain couples TRBV28 to TRBJ2-7; 12 bases align to TRBD2. CDR1 is MDHEN and CDR2 is SYDVKM in the germline V gene. The CDR3 consists of 16 residues. After removal of 4 bases from V and 4 bases from J, the junction contained 8 bases not matched to a gene. The CDR3 spells CASSSRTSGKIYEQYF. The DNA for the CDR3 is TGTGCCAGCAGTTCTAGGACTAGCGGGAAAATTTACGAGCAGTACTTC.

This clone was seen only once. The chain employs TRBV19 and TRBJ1-5; D not resolved. The CDR3 extends over 15 amino acids. Trimming shortened V by 8 bases and J by 7 bases, and 21 bases separated the two germline ends. From germline, CDR1 is LNHDA and CDR2 SQIVND (reference sequence). The CDR3 loop reads CASFPPAGRLQPQHF. In DNA, the CDR3 is TGTGCCAGTTTCCCCCCGGCAGGTCGTCTACAGCCCCAGCATTTT. Using reference TRBV19 and TRBJ1-5 for the parts outside the CDR3, the full variable domain is DGGITQSPKYLFRKEGQNVTLSCEQNLNHDAMYWYRQDPGQGLRLIYYSQIVNDFQKGDIAEGYSVSREKKESFPLTVTSAQKNPTAFYLCASFPPAGRLQPQHFGDGTRLSIL.

This rearrangement joins TRBV6-1 to TRBJ1-2; TRBD1 is a possible D gene (5 bases). This CDR3 is 13 amino acids long. Germline assignment: CDR1 MNHNS and CDR2 SASEGT. Deletions cut 4 bases from V and 4 bases from J, with 10 bases between. The DNA for the CDR3 is TGTGCCAGCAGTGGTCAGGGAACCTATGGCTACACCTTC. It encodes CASSGQGTYGYTF.

V usage is TRBV6-6 and J usage is TRBJ1-5; D is perhaps TRBD1 (5 bases). This CDR3 has 15 residues. Per germline, CDR1 MNHNY and CDR2 SVGAGI (reference sequence). The V end lost 2 bases, the J end lost 5 bases, and 13 bases lay between the germline ends. CDR3 protein: CASSYDGGGHQPQHF. CDR3 bases: TGTGCCAGCAGTTACGACGGCGGGGGTCATCAGCCCCAGCATTTT.

The chain has TRBV12-5 and TRBJ1-4, with TRBD1 as a possible D gene (5 bases). CDR3 length: 17 amino acids. CDR1 is LGHNT and CDR2 is FRNRAP in the germline V gene. With 0 bases removed from V and 7 bases from J, the gap between germline ends came to 18 bases. The CDR3 spells CASGLVRMGLYLEKLFF. The CDR3 DNA reads TGTGCTAGTGGTTTGGTACGAATGGGACTTTATCTTGAAAAACTGTTTTTT.

This clone has only one observation. The chain employs TRBV2 and TRBJ2-1, with 7 bases that match TRBD2. The ends lost 1 base at V and 14 bases at J; junction bases unmatched: 8. This CDR3 is 13 amino acids long. CDR1 and CDR2 from the germline V gene are SNHLY and FYNNEI. This CDR3 is CASSEGPGLLEFF. The CDR3 DNA sequence: TGTGCCAGCAGTGAAGGACCGGGACTACTGGAGTTCTTC.

The sample holds one count of this clone. The chain combines TRBV27 with TRBJ1-2; no clear D. V lost 4 bases and J 8 bases, leaving 20 bases between the germline ends. CDR3 length equals 15 residues. CDR1 is MNHEY, CDR2 SMNVEV, per germline (reference sequence). The CDR3 DNA sequence: TGTGCCAGCAGTTCCTACCGGGCCCCGGGAGAAGGCTACACCTTC. The encoded protein is CASSSYRAPGEGYTF.

This rearrangement joins TRBV5-1 to TRBJ1-3; TRBD1 aligns across 8 bases. This CDR3 has 14 residues. V shed 4 bases and J 0 bases; nucleotides not matched to a gene: 0. Germline V gene sequence: CDR1 SGHRS, CDR2 YFSETQ. In nucleotides, the CDR3 is TGCGCCAGCAGCACAGGGGGCTCTGGAAACACCATATATTTT. Its translation is CASSTGGSGNTIYF. The full variable domain, in which reference TRBV5-1 and TRBJ1-3 provide the parts outside the CDR3, is KAGVTQTPRYLIKTRGQQVTLSCSPISGHRSVSWYQQTPGQGLQFLFEYFSETQRNKGNFPGRFSGRQFSNSRSEMNVSTLELGDSALYLCASSTGGSGNTIYFGEGSWLTVV.